The 32 T cell receptor beta chains presented below share a single source sample, sequenced in a study of cytomegalovirus exposure and HLA in healthy donors. PCR primers comprised 60 Vbeta and 13 Jbeta primers. Using immunoSEQ multiplex PCR, the repertoire was profiled, and TCRdb retains in-frame clones only, with some absent. This table holds some 130,000 clones, around 76% found once. The sample comprised PBMCs. Receptors originate from a woman in her 50s in good health and CMV-seronegative.

The V and J genes are TRBV5-4 and TRBJ2-5; maybe TRBD1 (5 bases). This CDR3 is built from 14 residues. CDR1 is SGHNT and CDR2 is YYREEE in the germline V gene (reference sequence). The ends were cut back, 0 bases at V and 1 base at J, with 7 bases in the middle. CDR3 residues: CASSLVGPQETQYF. The DNA for the CDR3 is TGTGCCAGCAGCTTGGTGGGGCCCCAAGAGACCCAGTACTTC.

The V call is TRBV4-1, the J call TRBJ1-2, with 7 bases lining up with TRBD1. V lost 1 base to trimming and J lost 8 bases; unmatched junction nucleotides: 10. The CDR3 length is 15 residues. From germline, CDR1 is MGHRA and CDR2 YSYEKL. Here the CDR3 reads CASSQGKPGQLGYTF. CDR3 DNA: TGCGCCAGCAGCCAAGGGAAGCCGGGACAGCTGGGCTACACCTTC.

The V call is TRBV7-2, the J call TRBJ1-2; D remains unclear. This CDR3 spans 13 amino acids. CDR1 is SGHTA and CDR2 is FQGNSA in the germline V gene. V lost 5 bases and J lost 4, with 11 bases in between. Written as DNA, the CDR3 is TGTGCCAGCAGCCCCGCGGCGAGCTATGGCTACACCTTC. It is translated as CASSPAASYGYTF.

V is TRBV5-1 and J is TRBJ1-2; 9 bases are shared with TRBD1. The junction had 12 bases not matched to a gene; V was cut back by 0 bases and J by 9 bases. Looked up from germline, CDR1 is SGHRS and CDR2 is YFSETQ. The CDR3 is made up of 16 amino acids. The CDR3 DNA follows: TGCGCCAGCAGCTTGGATGGGACAGGGACAGTCACGAGCTACACCTTC. This sequence encodes CASSLDGTGTVTSYTF.

This clone was seen a few times. V usage is TRBV19 and J usage is TRBJ1-2; D perhaps matches TRBD1 (5 bases). V was clipped by 5 bases and J by 4 bases, with 11 bases between them. The CDR3 totals 13 residues. Per the germline V gene, CDR1 is LNHDA and CDR2 is SQIVND (reference sequence). CDR3 residues: CASSPRQIYGYTF. The CDR3 region has the DNA TGTGCCAGTAGTCCCCGACAGATCTATGGCTACACCTTC.

This sequence joins TRBV4-2 and TRBJ2-7, with D possibly matching TRBD1 (6 bases). V was cut by 4 bases and J by 4 bases, with 14 bases left in between. The CDR3 has 14 residues. The germline CDR1 and CDR2 sequences are LGHNA and YNFKEQ. The CDR3 is CASSPGPQGYEQYF. DNA of the CDR3: TGTGCCAGCAGCCCGGGCCCCCAGGGGTACGAGCAGTACTTC.

The rearrangement joins TRBV5-1 to TRBJ2-1; 8 nucleotides agree with TRBD2. Trimming removed 3 bases from V and 0 bases from J; junction bases left unmatched: 5. This CDR3 comprises 16 residues. The germline V gene has CDR1 SGHRS and CDR2 YFSETQ. CDR3 in DNA: TGCGCCAGCAGCTGGGGACTAGTGAGCTCCTACAATGAGCAGTTCTTC. It codes for CASSWGLVSSYNEQFF. Full variable domain (remainder filled in from reference TRBV5-1 and TRBJ2-1): KAGVTQTPRYLIKTRGQQVTLSCSPISGHRSVSWYQQTPGQGLQFLFEYFSETQRNKGNFPGRFSGRQFSNSRSEMNVSTLELGDSALYLCASSWGLVSSYNEQFFGPGTRLTVL.

This clone was recorded a few times. This rearrangement joins TRBV5-1 to TRBJ2-5; 11 bases map to TRBD2. Per the germline V gene, CDR1 is SGHRS and CDR2 is YFSETQ. The CDR3 runs to 15 residues. V trimming: 0 bases; J trimming: 8 bases; junction bases outside the gene matches: 6. This CDR3 is CASSLGGLAGKTQYF. The CDR3 nucleotides are TGCGCCAGCAGCTTGGGAGGACTAGCGGGTAAAACCCAGTACTTC. Full variable domain (rest looked up from reference TRBV5-1 and TRBJ2-5): KAGVTQTPRYLIKTRGQQVTLSCSPISGHRSVSWYQQTPGQGLQFLFEYFSETQRNKGNFPGRFSGRQFSNSRSEMNVSTLELGDSALYLCASSLGGLAGKTQYFGPGTRLLVL.

This clone was detected once. The J gene is TRBJ2-7, the V gene TRBV13; 7 bases fit TRBD2. Germline CDR1 reads PRHDT; CDR2 reads FYEKMQ (reference sequence). The CDR3 sequence is 12 residues long. With 3 bases clipped from V and 6 bases from J, the junction kept 2 bases outside the gene matches. The chain's CDR3 is CASSLASGEQYV. The CDR3 DNA is TGTGCCAGCAGCTTGGCTAGCGGCGAGCAGTACGTC.

V usage is TRBV7-9 and J usage is TRBJ1-5; tentative D call: TRBD1 (5 bases). CDR3 size: 16 residues. V lost 5 bases and J 1 base, leaving 15 bases between the germline ends. Germline V gene data show CDR1 as SEHNR and CDR2 as FQNEAQ (reference sequence). As DNA, the CDR3 is TGTGCCAGCAGCCTATCGACAGAAATAAGCAATCAGCCCCAGCATTTT. This translates into CASSLSTEISNQPQHF. Variable domain in full (rest from reference TRBV7-9 and TRBJ1-5): DTGVSQNPRHKITKRGQNVTFRCDPISEHNRLYWYRQTLGQGPEFLTYFQNEAQLEKSRLLSDRFSAERPKGSFSTLEIQRTEQGDSAMYLCASSLSTEISNQPQHFGDGTRLSIL.

The CDR3 loop is CASSLRADEKLFF. CDR3 DNA sequence: TGTGCCAGCAGTTTACGAGCCGATGAAAAACTGTTTTTT. This chain connects TRBV28 to TRBJ1-4; D remains ambiguous. Deletions cut 2 bases from V and 6 bases from J, with 7 bases between. CDR1 is MDHEN and CDR2 is SYDVKM in the germline V gene. The CDR3 covers 13 residues.

This chain links TRBV28 with TRBJ1-4; D might be TRBD1 (5 bases). V lost 6 bases and J lost 7, with 18 bases in between. Looked up from germline, CDR1 is MDHEN and CDR2 is SYDVKM. This CDR3 contains 15 residues. Here the CDR3 reads CASRGSLGGGEKLFF. The CDR3 DNA follows: TGTGCCAGCAGGGGGAGCTTGGGGGGGGGTGAAAAACTGTTTTTT.

The chain employs TRBV10-3 and TRBJ1-1; 7 nucleotides agree with TRBD1. The trim removed 3 bases at V and 1 base at J, leaving 2 bases unmatched. The CDR3 length is 14 residues. Germline assignment: CDR1 ENHRY and CDR2 SYGVKD. This CDR3 is CAISDPGGNTEAFF. The CDR3 DNA is TGTGCCATCAGTGACCCAGGGGGGAACACTGAAGCTTTCTTT.

The V call is TRBV4-3, the J call TRBJ1-2; possibly TRBD1 for D (5 bases). V was pared by 3 bases and J by 6 bases, with 14 bases between. This CDR3 has 14 residues. The germline gives CDR1 LGHNA, CDR2 YSLEER. The CDR3 bases are TGCGCCAGCAGCCAGGTCAGGGCGGGGGATGGCTACACCTTC. Translation: CASSQVRAGDGYTF.

The gene calls are TRBV7-6 and TRBJ2-5, with 11 bases aligning to TRBD1. V gave up 4 bases and J gave up 5 bases; unmatched junction bases: 3. Germline loops: CDR1 SGHVS, CDR2 FNYEAQ. The CDR3 extends over 14 amino acids. In DNA, the CDR3 is TGTGCCAGCAGCTCGGGACAGGGGGGCGAGACCCAGTACTTC. Its protein product is CASSSGQGGETQYF.

The V call is TRBV6-5, the J call TRBJ1-2, with D maybe TRBD1 (5 bases). Germline V gene sequence: CDR1 MNHEY, CDR2 SVGAGI. CDR3 length: 13 amino acids. The ends were cut back, 2 bases at V and 6 bases at J, with 10 bases in the middle. The CDR3 nucleotides read TGTGCCAGCAGTTACGTGGGGCGCGATGGCTACACCTTC. This encodes CASSYVGRDGYTF.

The chain couples TRBV18 to TRBJ1-2; TRBD1 agrees at 8 bases. V shed 3 bases and J 7 bases; nucleotides not matched to a gene: 1. This CDR3 region has 12 residues. Per the germline V gene, CDR1 is KGHSH and CDR2 is LQKENI. The CDR3 region is CASSPQGAGYTF. The CDR3 DNA reads TGTGCCAGCTCACCGCAGGGGGCTGGCTACACCTTC. The full variable domain, with the rest looked up from reference TRBV18 and TRBJ1-2, is NAGVMQNPRHLVRRRGQEARLRCSPMKGHSHVYWYRQLPEEGLKFMVYLQKENIIDESGMPKERFSAEFPKEGPSILRIQQVVRGDSAAYFCASSPQGAGYTFGSGTRLTVV.

This clone has only one observation. V usage is TRBV19 and J usage is TRBJ2-3, with D possibly TRBD1 on 6 matching bases. The CDR3 length is 16 residues. CDR1 LNHDA and CDR2 SQIVND come from the germline V gene (reference sequence). V lost 5 bases, J lost 1 base, and 16 bases lay in between. CDR3 DNA: TGTGCCAGTAGTTTGAGCGGACAGTGGGGCACAGATACGCAGTATTTT. It specifies CASSLSGQWGTDTQYF. The variable domain in full, completed from reference TRBV19 and TRBJ2-3, reads DGGITQSPKYLFRKEGQNVTLSCEQNLNHDAMYWYRQDPGQGLRLIYYSQIVNDFQKGDIAEGYSVSREKKESFPLTVTSAQKNPTAFYLCASSLSGQWGTDTQYFGPGTRLTVL.

This sequence joins TRBV29-1 and TRBJ2-7, with 8 positions matching TRBD1. The CDR3 sequence is 14 residues long. V lost 4 bases, J lost 3 bases, and 8 bases stayed unmatched. Per germline, CDR1 SQVTM and CDR2 ANQGSEA. The CDR3 is CSVGETGELYEQYV. The CDR3 coding sequence is TGCAGCGTTGGGGAGACAGGGGAGCTCTACGAGCAGTACGTC.

The rearrangement links TRBV7-2 to TRBJ2-5; the match to TRBD2 covers 9 bases. CDR1 is SGHTA and CDR2 is FQGNSA in the germline V gene. The length of the CDR3 is 15 residues. J was trimmed by 4 bases and V by 3 bases; bases with no gene match: 6. CDR3 coding DNA: TGTGCCAGCAGCTTTTCCGGGACTAGCTTAGAGACCCAGTACTTC. Its translation: CASSFSGTSLETQYF.

The chain recombines TRBV25-1 with TRBJ2-7, with 13 bases aligning to TRBD2. CDR3 length: 16 amino acids. The germline CDR1 and CDR2 sequences are MGHDK and SYGVNS. Trimming took 6 bases from V and 2 from J; bases not matched to a gene: 7. CDR3 nucleotides: TGTGCCAGCAGGGCCGGTGGACTAGCGGGAGCCTACGAGCAGTACTTC. Its protein product is CASRAGGLAGAYEQYF.

Here the CDR3 reads CASFPRQGPTGLLAKNIQYF. The DNA for the CDR3 is TGTGCCAGCTTTCCTCGACAGGGCCCGACAGGGCTACTAGCCAAAAACATTCAGTACTTC. The V and J genes are TRBV27 and TRBJ2-4; 7 nucleotides line up with TRBD1. V shed 8 bases and J 0 bases; nucleotides not matched to a gene: 22. Germline lookup yields CDR1 MNHEY and CDR2 SMNVEV (reference sequence). The CDR3 consists of 20 residues.

The chain is built from TRBV7-9 and TRBJ2-7, with D possibly being TRBD1 (5 bases). Germline V lookup: CDR1 SEHNR, CDR2 FQNEAQ (reference sequence). This CDR3 has 13 residues. CDR3 nucleotide sequence: TGTTCCAGCAGCTTATCAGGGCAGGGCGAGCAGTACGTC. It yields the protein CSSSLSGQGEQYV.

The V call is TRBV5-1, the J call TRBJ2-7, with a weak D call TRBD1 (5 bases). The germline V gene encodes CDR1 SGHRS and CDR2 YFSETQ. The CDR3 is 15 residues long. The V end was cut by 1 base, the J end by 6 bases, with 17 bases between. CDR3 protein: CASSLPQGTVGEQYF. CDR3 sequence (DNA): TGCGCCAGCAGCTTGCCCCAGGGTACGGTAGGCGAGCAGTACTTC.

The chain has TRBV27 and TRBJ2-1; 10 bases are shared with TRBD1. CDR3 length: 15 residues. The germline V gene encodes CDR1 MNHEY and CDR2 SMNVEV (reference sequence). With V trimmed by 4 bases and J by 10 bases, 10 bases remained unmatched. The CDR3: CASSSSGQGSGEQFF. In DNA, the CDR3 is TGTGCCAGCAGTTCGTCGGGACAGGGGTCTGGCGAGCAGTTCTTC.

The rearrangement uses TRBV25-1 and TRBJ2-3; maybe TRBD1 (6 bases). V was clipped by 5 bases and J by 0 bases, with 15 bases between them. Germline CDR1 is MGHDK and CDR2 is SYGVNS. The CDR3 runs to 16 residues. This chain's CDR3 is CASSPGQIISTDTQYF. The CDR3 DNA reads as TGTGCCAGCAGTCCTGGACAGATCATCAGCACAGATACGCAGTATTTT. Full variable domain (missing parts from reference TRBV25-1 and TRBJ2-3): EADIYQTPRYLVIGTGKKITLECSQTMGHDKMYWYQQDPGMELHLIHYSYGVNSTEKGDLSSESTVSRIRTEHFPLTLESARPSHTSQYLCASSPGQIISTDTQYFGPGTRLTVL.

The CDR3 DNA reads TGTGCCAGCAGTCCCGGGACTAACTATGGCTACACCTTC. The encoded protein is CASSPGTNYGYTF. The gene calls are TRBV7-9 and TRBJ1-2; unclear D gene. Trimming removed 6 bases from V and 0 bases from J, with 8 bases in between. This CDR3 spans 13 amino acids. The germline V gene has CDR1 SEHNR and CDR2 FQNEAQ (reference sequence).

The rearrangement joins TRBV5-4 to TRBJ2-3, with 10 bases that match TRBD2. J gave up 1 base and V 1 base, and 3 bases lay outside the gene matches. Germline V gene data show CDR1 as SGHNT and CDR2 as YYREEE (reference sequence). The CDR3 totals 16 residues. The CDR3, as DNA: TGTGCCAGCAGCTTGTCTGGGACTAGCGGCACAGATACGCAGTATTTT. Translating gives CASSLSGTSGTDTQYF.

This clone has only a few counts. This chain connects TRBV4-2 to TRBJ1-2; TRBD1 matches 11 bases. The CDR3 covers 16 residues. The V gene's germline CDR1 is LGHNA and CDR2 YNFKEQ. V dropped 4 bases and J dropped 2; count of bases not matched to a gene: 6. For the CDR3, the DNA is TGTGCCAGCAGCCCTACCGGGACAGGGGGAAACTATGGCTACACCTTC. Translated, it gives CASSPTGTGGNYGYTF.

The V call is TRBV4-3, the J call TRBJ2-1; 8 bases fit TRBD1. V lost 1 base to trimming and J lost 9 bases; unmatched junction nucleotides: 8. This CDR3 comprises 15 residues. Looked up from germline, CDR1 is LGHNA and CDR2 is YSLEER. In DNA, the CDR3 is TGCGCCAGCAGCCAAGTTGGACAGGGAGAAGGTGAGCAGTTCTTC. It yields the protein CASSQVGQGEGEQFF.

There are a few counts of this clone. V and J are TRBV5-6 and TRBJ2-7; D is perhaps TRBD1 (6 bases). The CDR3 runs 17 residues. Germline assignment: CDR1 SGHDT and CDR2 YYEEEE. The ends were cut back, 2 bases at V and 0 bases at J, with 18 bases in the middle. Written as DNA, the CDR3 is TGTGCCAGCAGCTTAGGGACATTTTACGGCAACTCCTACGAGCAGTACTTC. Translating gives CASSLGTFYGNSYEQYF.

This rearrangement joins TRBV7-3 to TRBJ1-2; D call uncertain. V dropped 2 bases and J dropped 2 bases, with 21 bases sitting between them. This CDR3 is built from 18 residues. Germline V CDR1 and CDR2: SGHTA, FQGTGA. CDR3 amino acids: CASSLSGGGRNFNYGYTF. As DNA, the CDR3 is TGTGCCAGCAGCTTATCCGGTGGAGGGCGGAACTTCAACTATGGCTACACCTTC.